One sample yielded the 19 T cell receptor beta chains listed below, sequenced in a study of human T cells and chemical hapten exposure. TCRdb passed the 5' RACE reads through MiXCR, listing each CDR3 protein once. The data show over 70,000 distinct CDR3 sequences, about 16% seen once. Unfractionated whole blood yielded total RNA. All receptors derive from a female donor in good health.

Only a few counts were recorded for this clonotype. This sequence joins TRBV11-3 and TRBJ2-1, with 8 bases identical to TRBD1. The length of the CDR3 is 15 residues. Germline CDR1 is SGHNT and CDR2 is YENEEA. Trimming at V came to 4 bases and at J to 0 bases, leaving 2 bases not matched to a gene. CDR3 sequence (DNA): TGTGCCAGCAGCTCGGGACAGGTCTCCTACAATGAGCAGTTCTTC. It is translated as CASSSGQVSYNEQFF.

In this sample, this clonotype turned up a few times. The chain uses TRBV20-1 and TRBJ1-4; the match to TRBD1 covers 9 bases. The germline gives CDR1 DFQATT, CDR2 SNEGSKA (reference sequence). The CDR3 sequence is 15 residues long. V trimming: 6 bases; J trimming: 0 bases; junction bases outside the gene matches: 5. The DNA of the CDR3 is TGCAGTGCAACGACAGGGGGGACAACTAATGAAAAACTGTTTTTT. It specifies CSATTGGTTNEKLFF.

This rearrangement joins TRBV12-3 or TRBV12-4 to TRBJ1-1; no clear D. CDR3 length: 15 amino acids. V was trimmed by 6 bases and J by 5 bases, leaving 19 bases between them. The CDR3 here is CASSPNMGRGTEAFF. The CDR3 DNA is TGTGCCAGCAGCCCCAATATGGGCAGAGGAACTGAAGCTTTCTTT.

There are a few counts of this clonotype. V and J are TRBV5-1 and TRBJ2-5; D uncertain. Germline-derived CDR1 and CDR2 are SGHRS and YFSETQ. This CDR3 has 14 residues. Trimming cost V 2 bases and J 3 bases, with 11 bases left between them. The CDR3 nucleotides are TGCGCCAGCAGCTTCACTGGACCCGAAGAGACCCAGTACTTC. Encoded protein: CASSFTGPEETQYF.

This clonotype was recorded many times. CDR3 in DNA: TGTGCCAGCTCACCACCGTCCCGGGACCTGGTGTTCTTC. It encodes CASSPPSRDLVFF. The V call is TRBV18, the J call TRBJ2-1, with D tentatively TRBD1 or TRBD2 (5 bases each). This CDR3 is built from 13 residues. The ends were cut back, 0 bases at V and 15 bases at J, with 15 bases in the middle. Germline V gene sequence: CDR1 KGHSH, CDR2 LQKENI. The entire variable domain, with the rest obtained from reference TRBV18 and TRBJ2-1, is as follows: NAGVMQNPRHLVRRRGQEARLRCSPMKGHSHVYWYRQLPEEGLKFMVYLQKENIIDESGMPKERFSAEFPKEGPSILRIQQVVRGDSAAYFCASSPPSRDLVFFGPGTRLTVL.

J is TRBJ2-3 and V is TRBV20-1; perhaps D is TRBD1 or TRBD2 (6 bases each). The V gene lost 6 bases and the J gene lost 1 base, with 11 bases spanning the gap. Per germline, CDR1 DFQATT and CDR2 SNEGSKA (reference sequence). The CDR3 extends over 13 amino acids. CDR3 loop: CSAPRGRTDTQYF. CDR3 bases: TGCAGTGCCCCCCGGGGGCGCACAGATACGCAGTATTTT.

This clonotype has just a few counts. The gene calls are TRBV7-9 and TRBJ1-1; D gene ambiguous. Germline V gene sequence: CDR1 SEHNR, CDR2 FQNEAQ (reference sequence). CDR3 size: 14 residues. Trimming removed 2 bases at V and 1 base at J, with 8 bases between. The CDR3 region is CASSLQASNTEAFF. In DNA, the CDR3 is TGTGCCAGCAGCTTACAGGCTTCGAACACTGAAGCTTTCTTT.

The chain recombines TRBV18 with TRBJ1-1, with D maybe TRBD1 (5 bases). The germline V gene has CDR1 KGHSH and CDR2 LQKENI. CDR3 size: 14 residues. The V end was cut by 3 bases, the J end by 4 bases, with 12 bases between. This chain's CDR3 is CASSPEGGATEAFF. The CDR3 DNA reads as TGTGCCAGCTCACCGGAGGGAGGGGCCACTGAAGCTTTCTTT.

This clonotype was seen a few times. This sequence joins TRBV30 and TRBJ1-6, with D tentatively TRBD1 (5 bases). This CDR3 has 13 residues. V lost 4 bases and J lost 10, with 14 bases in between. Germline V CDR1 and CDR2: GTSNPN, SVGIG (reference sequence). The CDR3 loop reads CAWMSGARSPLHF. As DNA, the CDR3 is TGTGCCTGGATGTCCGGGGCACGGTCACCCCTCCACTTT.

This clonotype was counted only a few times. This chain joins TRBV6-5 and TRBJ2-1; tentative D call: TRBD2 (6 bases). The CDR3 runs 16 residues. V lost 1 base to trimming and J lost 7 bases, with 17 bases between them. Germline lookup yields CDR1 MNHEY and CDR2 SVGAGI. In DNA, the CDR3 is TGTGCCAGCAGTTACTTGGCGGGGTACGGTCAGAATGAGCAGTTCTTC. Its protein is CASSYLAGYGQNEQFF.

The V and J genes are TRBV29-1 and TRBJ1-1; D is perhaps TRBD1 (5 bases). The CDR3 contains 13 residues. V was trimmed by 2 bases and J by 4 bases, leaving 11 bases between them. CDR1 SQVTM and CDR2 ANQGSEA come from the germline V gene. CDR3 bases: TGCAGCGTTGAACGTCAGGGAGGCACTGAAGCTTTCTTT. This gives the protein CSVERQGGTEAFF. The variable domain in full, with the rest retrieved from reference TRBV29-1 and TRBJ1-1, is SAVISQKPSRDICQRGTSLTIQCQVDSQVTMMFWYRQQPGQSLTLIATANQGSEATYESGFVIDKFPISRPNLTFSTLTVSNMSPEDSSIYLCSVERQGGTEAFFGQGTRLTVV.

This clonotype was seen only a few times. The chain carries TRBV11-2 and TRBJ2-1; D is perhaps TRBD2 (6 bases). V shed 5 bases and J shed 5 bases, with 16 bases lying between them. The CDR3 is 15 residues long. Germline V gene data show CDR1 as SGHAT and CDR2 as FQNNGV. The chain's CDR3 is CASSPAGTAHNEQFF. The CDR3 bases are TGTGCCAGCAGCCCAGCCGGGACTGCGCACAATGAGCAGTTCTTC.

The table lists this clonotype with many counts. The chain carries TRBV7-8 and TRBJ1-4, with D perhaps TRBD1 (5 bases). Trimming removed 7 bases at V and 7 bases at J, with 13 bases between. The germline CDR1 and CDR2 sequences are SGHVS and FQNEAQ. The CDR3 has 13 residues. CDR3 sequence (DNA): TGTGCCAGCACCTCCAGGGAGGGTGAAAAACTGTTTTTT. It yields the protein CASTSREGEKLFF.

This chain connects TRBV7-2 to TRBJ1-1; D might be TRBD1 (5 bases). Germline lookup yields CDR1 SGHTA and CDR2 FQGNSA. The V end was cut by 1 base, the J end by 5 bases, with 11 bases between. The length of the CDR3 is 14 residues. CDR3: CASSLDGGGTEAFF. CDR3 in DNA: TGTGCCAGCAGCTTAGACGGGGGAGGGACTGAAGCTTTCTTT.

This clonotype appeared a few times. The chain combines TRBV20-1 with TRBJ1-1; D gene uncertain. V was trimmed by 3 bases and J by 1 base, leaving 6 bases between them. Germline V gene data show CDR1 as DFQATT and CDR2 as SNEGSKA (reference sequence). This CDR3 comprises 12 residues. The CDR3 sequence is CSASLQNTEAFF. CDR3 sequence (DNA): TGCAGTGCTAGTTTACAGAACACTGAAGCTTTCTTT.

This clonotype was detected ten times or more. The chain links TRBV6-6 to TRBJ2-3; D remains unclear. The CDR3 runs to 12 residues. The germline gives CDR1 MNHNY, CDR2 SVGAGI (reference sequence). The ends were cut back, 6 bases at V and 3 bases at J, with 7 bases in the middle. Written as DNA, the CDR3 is TGTGCCAGCAGCCCCGGGACAGATACGCAGTATTTT. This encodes CASSPGTDTQYF.

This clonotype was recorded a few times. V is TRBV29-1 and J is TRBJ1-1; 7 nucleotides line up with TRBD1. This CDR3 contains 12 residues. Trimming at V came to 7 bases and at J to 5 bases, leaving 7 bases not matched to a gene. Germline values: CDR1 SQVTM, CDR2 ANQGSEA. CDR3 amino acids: CSGRTGQTEAFF. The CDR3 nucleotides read TGCAGCGGAAGGACAGGCCAGACTGAAGCTTTCTTT.

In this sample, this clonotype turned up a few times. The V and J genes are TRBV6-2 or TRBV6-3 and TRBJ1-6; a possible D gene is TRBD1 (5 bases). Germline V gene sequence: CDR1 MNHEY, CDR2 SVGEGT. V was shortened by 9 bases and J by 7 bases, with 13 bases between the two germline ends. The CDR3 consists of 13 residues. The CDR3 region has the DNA TGTGCCAGTCATAACAGGACAAATTCACCCCTCCACTTT. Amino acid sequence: CASHNRTNSPLHF.

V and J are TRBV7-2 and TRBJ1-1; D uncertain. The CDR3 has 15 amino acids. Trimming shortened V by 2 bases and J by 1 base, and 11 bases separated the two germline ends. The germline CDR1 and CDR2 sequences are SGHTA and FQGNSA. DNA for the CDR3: TGTGCCAGCAGCTTATCGTCAGCAGGGAACACTGAAGCTTTCTTT. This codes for CASSLSSAGNTEAFF.